This T cell receptor beta chain emerged from a study of shared clonotypes between healthy human individuals. Study outcomes and limitations: Sequencing depth was expected to influence donor clonotype sharing.

As concerns this clone: The antigen remains unidentified.

Only CD45RO-negative cells positively selected for CCR7 counted as naive CD8 cells, so terminally differentiated effector memory CD45RA+ cells were excluded. Germline CDR1 reads LGHNA; CDR2 reads YNFKEQ. This CDR3 is built from 13 residues. Trimming stripped 0 bases from V and 8 bases from J, with 8 bases between. Each subset's genomic DNA was shared equally among a number of immunoSEQ plates. Sequenced by immunoSEQ multiplex PCR; TCRdb stores in-frame clones only, minus some. Of roughly 2.1 million clones detected, under 95% appear once; the ten largest clones hold roughly 1.7%. Sequencing was carried out using naive CD8+ T cells from PBMCs. The TCR comes from a man younger than 35 in good health. Some clones in this sample may be carry-over from other donors' samples. The chain recombines TRBV4-2 with TRBJ2-1, with D maybe TRBD2 (5 bases). CDR3 loop: CASSQDWRDEQFF. The CDR3 region has the DNA TGTGCCAGCAGCCAAGATTGGCGGGATGAGCAGTTCTTC.